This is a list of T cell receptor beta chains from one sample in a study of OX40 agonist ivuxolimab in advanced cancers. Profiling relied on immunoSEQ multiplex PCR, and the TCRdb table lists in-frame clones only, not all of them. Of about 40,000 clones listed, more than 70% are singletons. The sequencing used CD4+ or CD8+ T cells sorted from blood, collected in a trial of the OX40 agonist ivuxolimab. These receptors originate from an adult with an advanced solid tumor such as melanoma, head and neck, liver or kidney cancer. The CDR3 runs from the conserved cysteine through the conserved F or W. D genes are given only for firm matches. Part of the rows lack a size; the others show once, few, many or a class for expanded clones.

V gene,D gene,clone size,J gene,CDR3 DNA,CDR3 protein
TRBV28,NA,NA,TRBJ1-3,TGTGCCAGCAGTTTCGGGAACACCATATATTTT,CASSFGNTIYF
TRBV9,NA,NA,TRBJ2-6,TGTGCCAGCAGCGTCCGCCCCCTGAGGTCGATCGGCTCTGGGGCCAACGTCCTGACTTTC,CASSVRPLRSIGSGANVLTF
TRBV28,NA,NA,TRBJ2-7,TGTGCCAGCAGTTTACGGGGTGACTACGAGCAGTACTTC,CASSLRGDYEQYF
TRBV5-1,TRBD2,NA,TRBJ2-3,TGCGCCAGCAGCTCCGGACTAGCGGATCGCACAGATACGCAGTATTTT,CASSSGLADRTDTQYF
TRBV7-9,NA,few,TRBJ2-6,TGTGCCAGCAGCCCCCCTGGCAGTGCCGGCTGGGCCAACGTCCTGACTTTC,CASSPPGSAGWANVLTF
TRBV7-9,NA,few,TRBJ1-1,TGTGCCAGCAGCTTAGGCGGTGAAGCTTTCTTT,CASSLGGEAFF
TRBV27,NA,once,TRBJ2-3,TGTGCCAGCAGTTTAGCGGGAATCCCTCCAGATACGCAGTATTTT,CASSLAGIPPDTQYF
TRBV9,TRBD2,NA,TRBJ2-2,TGTGCCAGCAGCGTACCTGTAGCGGGAGTAAACACCGGGGAGCTGTTTTTT,CASSVPVAGVNTGELFF
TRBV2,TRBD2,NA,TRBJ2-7,TGTGCCGGCTCAGCGGAGAGGGGGATAGGACTAGCGGGCTCCTACGAGCAGTACTTC,CAGSAERGIGLAGSYEQYF
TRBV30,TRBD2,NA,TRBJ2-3,TGTGCCTGGTTCCTAGCGGGAACAGATACGCAGTATTTT,CAWFLAGTDTQYF
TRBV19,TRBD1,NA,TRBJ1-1,TGTGCCAGTAGTCTCCGACAGGGTGATGACACTGAAGCTTTCTTT,CASSLRQGDDTEAFF
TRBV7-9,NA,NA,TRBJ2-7,TGTGCCAGCAGCTCCAGGCACGAGCAGTACTTC,CASSSRHEQYF
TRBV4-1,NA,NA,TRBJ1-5,TGCGCCAGCAGCCAGAGGGTGGGGGATCAGCCCCAGCATTTT,CASSQRVGDQPQHF
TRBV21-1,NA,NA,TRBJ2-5,TGTGCCAGCGCCCGGGGCCCCAAGACCCAGTACTTC,CASARGPKTQYF
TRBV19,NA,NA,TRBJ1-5,TGTGCCAGTAGTATAACTCCCTATAGCAATCAGCCCCAGCATTTT,CASSITPYSNQPQHF
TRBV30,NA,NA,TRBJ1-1,TGTGCCTGGAGTGCAGCCAGTTACACTGAAGCTTTCTTT,CAWSAASYTEAFF
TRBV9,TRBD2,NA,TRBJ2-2,TGTGCCAGCAGCGTAGGGGAGGGCCAGTCGGGCGGGGAGCTGTTTTTT,CASSVGEGQSGGELFF
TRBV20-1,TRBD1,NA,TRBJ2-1,TGCAGTGCTTCGGACAGGGTGGAGCAGTTCTTC,CSASDRVEQFF
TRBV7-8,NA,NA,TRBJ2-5,TGTGCCAGCAGCTTAGCGGTGGTGGCAGGGAGCCAAGAGACCCAGTACTTC,CASSLAVVAGSQETQYF
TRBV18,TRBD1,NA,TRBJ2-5,TGTGCCAGCTCAAAATACCCGGGACAGGGCGACTTC,CASSKYPGQGDF
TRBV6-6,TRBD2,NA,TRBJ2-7,TGTGCCAGCAGTTACGAAGCGGGAGGCCTCTACGAGCAGTACTTC,CASSYEAGGLYEQYF
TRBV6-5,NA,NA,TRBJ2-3,TGTGCCAGCAGTTATCGGGGGAGGTCAGATACGCAGTATTTT,CASSYRGRSDTQYF
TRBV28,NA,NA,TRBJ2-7,TGTGCCAGCAGTTTACGCGGGTTCGACTACGAGCAGTACTTC,CASSLRGFDYEQYF